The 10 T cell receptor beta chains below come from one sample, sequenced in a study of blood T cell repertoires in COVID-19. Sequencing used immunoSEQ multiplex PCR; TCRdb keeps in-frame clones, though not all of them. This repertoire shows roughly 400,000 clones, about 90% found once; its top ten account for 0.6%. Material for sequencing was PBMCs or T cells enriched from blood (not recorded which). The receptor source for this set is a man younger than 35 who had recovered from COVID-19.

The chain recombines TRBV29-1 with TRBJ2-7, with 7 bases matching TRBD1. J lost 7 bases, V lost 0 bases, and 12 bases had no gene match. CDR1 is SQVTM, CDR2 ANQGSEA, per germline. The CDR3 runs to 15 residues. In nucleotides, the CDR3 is TGCAGCGTTGAAGATCCGGACAGGCACCTCGGAGAGCAGTACTTC. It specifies CSVEDPDRHLGEQYF.

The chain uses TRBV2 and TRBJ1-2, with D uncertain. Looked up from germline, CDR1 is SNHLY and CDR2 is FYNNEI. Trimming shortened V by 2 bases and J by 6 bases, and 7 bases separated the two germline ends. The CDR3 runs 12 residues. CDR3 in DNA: TGTGCCAGCAGTGAATCCGGGGATGGCTACACCTTC. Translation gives CASSESGDGYTF.

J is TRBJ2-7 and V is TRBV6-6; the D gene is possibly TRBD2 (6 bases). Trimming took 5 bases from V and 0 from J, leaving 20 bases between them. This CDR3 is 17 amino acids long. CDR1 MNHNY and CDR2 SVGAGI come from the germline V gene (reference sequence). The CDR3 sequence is CASSRSVSGHTSYEQYF. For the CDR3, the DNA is TGTGCCAGCAGTCGGAGCGTTAGCGGACATACCTCCTACGAGCAGTACTTC.

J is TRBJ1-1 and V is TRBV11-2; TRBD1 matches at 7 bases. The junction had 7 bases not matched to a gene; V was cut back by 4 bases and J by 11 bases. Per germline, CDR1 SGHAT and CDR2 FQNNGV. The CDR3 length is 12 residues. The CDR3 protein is CASSSGGSLAFF. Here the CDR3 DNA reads TGTGCCAGCAGCTCAGGGGGGAGTCTGGCTTTCTTT.

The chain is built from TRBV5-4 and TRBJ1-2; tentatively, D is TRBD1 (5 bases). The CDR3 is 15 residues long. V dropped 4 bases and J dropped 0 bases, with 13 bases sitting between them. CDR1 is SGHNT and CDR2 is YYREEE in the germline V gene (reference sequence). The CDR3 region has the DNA TGTGCCAGCAGCCCGTGGGGCAGAACTAACTATGGCTACACCTTC. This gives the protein CASSPWGRTNYGYTF.

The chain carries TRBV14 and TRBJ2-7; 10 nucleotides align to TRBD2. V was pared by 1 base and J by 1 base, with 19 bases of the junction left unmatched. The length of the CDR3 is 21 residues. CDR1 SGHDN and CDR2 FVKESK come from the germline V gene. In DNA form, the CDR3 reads TGTGCCAGCAGCCAAGGGACTAGCGGCCATCGCTTAGGGACGAGATCCTACGAGCAGTACTTC. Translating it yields CASSQGTSGHRLGTRSYEQYF.

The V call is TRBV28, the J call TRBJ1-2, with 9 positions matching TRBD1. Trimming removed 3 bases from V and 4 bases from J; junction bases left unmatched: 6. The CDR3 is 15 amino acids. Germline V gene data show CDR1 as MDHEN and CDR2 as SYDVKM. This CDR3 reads CASSFPGQGSYGYTF. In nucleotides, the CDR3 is TGTGCCAGCAGTTTTCCGGGACAGGGATCCTATGGCTACACCTTC.

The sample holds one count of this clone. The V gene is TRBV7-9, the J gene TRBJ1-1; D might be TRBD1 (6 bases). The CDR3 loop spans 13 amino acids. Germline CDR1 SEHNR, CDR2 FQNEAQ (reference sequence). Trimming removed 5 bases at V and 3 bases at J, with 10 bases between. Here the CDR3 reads CASSKDRYTEAFF. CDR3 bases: TGTGCCAGCAGCAAAGACAGGTACACTGAAGCTTTCTTT.

The CDR3 reads CASSIGGPPGSYEQYF. The CDR3 region has the DNA TGTGCCAGTAGTATAGGTGGGCCCCCCGGATCCTACGAGCAGTACTTC. The chain employs TRBV19 and TRBJ2-7; no reliable D call. The V end was cut by 1 base, the J end by 1 base, with 14 bases between. Germline loops: CDR1 LNHDA, CDR2 SQIVND (reference sequence). The CDR3 is made up of 16 amino acids.

CDR3 protein: CASSLLSGGPNEQFF. CDR3 sequence (DNA): TGCGCCAGCAGCTTGCTGTCGGGAGGGCCTAATGAGCAGTTCTTC. The chain recombines TRBV5-1 with TRBJ2-1; 8 bases are shared with TRBD2. J was trimmed by 7 bases and V by 1 base; bases with no gene match: 7. Per germline, CDR1 SGHRS and CDR2 YFSETQ. CDR3 length equals 15 residues.